A selection of T cell receptor beta chains follows, all from one sample in a study of Graves' ophthalmopathy and Graves' hyperthyroidism. A single record per CDR3 protein comes from TCRdb applying MiXCR to the multiplex PCR reads. The sample shows around 1.1 million distinct CDR3 sequences, about 40% of them seen only once. Sequenced sample: peripheral blood or thyroid tissue (not recorded which). The receptors were gathered from an adult man with Graves' hyperthyroidism. The CDR3 runs from the conserved cysteine through the conserved F or W. The order of the fields is J gene, clone size, D gene, V gene, CDR3 protein, CDR3 DNA. A D gene is named only where the DNA matches it firmly. Rows give clone size only sometimes, using once, few, many, or a class for an expanded clone.

j_gene: TRBJ1-4; abundance: NA; d_gene: TRBD1; v_gene: TRBV29-1; CDR3aa: CSGTPGGTNEKLFF; CDR3nt: TGCAGCGGTACCCCAGGGGGTACTAATGAAAAACTGTTTTTT
j_gene: TRBJ2-7; abundance: many; d_gene: NA; v_gene: TRBV7-2; CDR3aa: CASSLPGEKYEQYF; CDR3nt: TGTGCCAGCAGCTTACCGGGGGAGAAGTACGAGCAGTACTTC
j_gene: TRBJ1-5; abundance: NA; d_gene: NA; v_gene: TRBV7-9; CDR3aa: CASSPRDIRMEPQHF; CDR3nt: TGTGCCAGCAGTCCACGGGACATCCGTATGGAGCCCCAGCATTTT
j_gene: TRBJ2-7; abundance: few; d_gene: NA; v_gene: TRBV7-2; CDR3aa: CASSLEPRNEQYF; CDR3nt: TGTGCCAGCAGCTTAGAACCCCGGAACGAGCAGTACTTC
j_gene: TRBJ2-7; abundance: NA; d_gene: NA; v_gene: TRBV29-1; CDR3aa: CAWSGGSYEQYF; CDR3nt: TGTGCCTGGAGTGGAGGCTCCTACGAGCAGTACTTC
j_gene: TRBJ2-7; abundance: NA; d_gene: TRBD1; v_gene: TRBV2; CDR3aa: CASASPPWDSYEQYF; CDR3nt: TGTGCCAGTGCTAGTCCGCCGTGGGACAGTTACGAGCAGTACTTC
j_gene: TRBJ2-5; abundance: NA; d_gene: TRBD1; v_gene: TRBV11-1; CDR3aa: CASSLRQGVETQYF; CDR3nt: TGTGCCAGCAGCCTACGACAGGGCGTGGAGACCCAGTACTTC
j_gene: TRBJ2-7; abundance: many; d_gene: TRBD1; v_gene: TRBV29-1; CDR3aa: CSVPRGYEQYF; CDR3nt: TGCAGCGTCCCCAGGGGGTACGAGCAGTACTTC
j_gene: TRBJ1-3; abundance: many; d_gene: NA; v_gene: TRBV9; CDR3aa: CASSVEWNSGNTIYF; CDR3nt: TGTGCCAGCAGCGTAGAATGGAACTCTGGAAACACCATATATTTT
j_gene: TRBJ1-5; abundance: once; d_gene: NA; v_gene: TRBV2; CDR3aa: CASSPPAGNSNQPQHF; CDR3nt: TGTGCCAGCTCACCTCCAGCGGGTAATAGCAATCAGCCCCAGCATTTT
j_gene: TRBJ1-1; abundance: many; d_gene: NA; v_gene: TRBV9; CDR3aa: CASSVGVGPEAFF; CDR3nt: TGTGCCAGCAGCGTAGGGGTAGGGCCTGAAGCTTTCTTT
j_gene: TRBJ1-5; abundance: NA; d_gene: NA; v_gene: TRBV7-9; CDR3aa: CASSLVGHF; CDR3nt: TGTGCCAGCAGCTTAGTAGGGCATTTT
j_gene: TRBJ1-5; abundance: NA; d_gene: NA; v_gene: TRBV10-3; CDR3aa: CARTSWGREGQPQHF; CDR3nt: TGTGCCCGCACCTCATGGGGCAGGGAGGGCCAGCCCCAGCATTTT
j_gene: TRBJ1-5; abundance: many; d_gene: NA; v_gene: TRBV7-9; CDR3aa: CASGWGGADQPQHF; CDR3nt: TGTGCCAGCGGATGGGGGGGGGCGGATCAGCCCCAGCATTTT
j_gene: TRBJ1-2; abundance: many; d_gene: NA; v_gene: TRBV19; CDR3aa: CASSIRKDTYGYTF; CDR3nt: TGTGCCAGTAGTATTCGGAAGGATACCTATGGCTACACCTTC
j_gene: TRBJ1-6; abundance: NA; d_gene: NA; v_gene: TRBV14; CDR3aa: CASSQVGGRNSPLHF; CDR3nt: TGTGCCAGCAGCCAAGTTGGGGGACGTAATTCACCCCTCCACTTT
j_gene: TRBJ1-6; abundance: many; d_gene: NA; v_gene: TRBV7-9; CDR3aa: CASSLADSGDNSPLHF; CDR3nt: TGTGCCAGCAGCTTAGCGGACTCCGGGGATAATTCACCCCTCCACTTT
j_gene: TRBJ1-2; abundance: many; d_gene: NA; v_gene: TRBV5-1; CDR3aa: CASSLGTDYGYTF; CDR3nt: TGTGCCAGCAGCTTAGGGACCGACTATGGCTACACCTTC
j_gene: TRBJ1-2; abundance: NA; d_gene: NA; v_gene: TRBV19; CDR3aa: CASIFGQRGLYYGYTF; CDR3nt: TGTGCCAGTATATTTGGACAGCGCGGATTGTACTATGGCTACACCTTC
j_gene: TRBJ1-3; abundance: few; d_gene: NA; v_gene: TRBV6-5; CDR3aa: CASSYSVSSGNTIYF; CDR3nt: TGTGCCAGCAGTTACTCTGTGAGCTCTGGAAACACCATATATTTT
j_gene: TRBJ1-2; abundance: NA; d_gene: NA; v_gene: TRBV7-2; CDR3aa: CASSLASGGLDYGYTF; CDR3nt: TGTGCCAGCAGCTTAGCGAGCGGGGGCTTGGACTATGGCTACACCTTC
j_gene: TRBJ1-1; abundance: NA; d_gene: TRBD1; v_gene: TRBV7-8; CDR3aa: CASSWGQGAGTEAFF; CDR3nt: TGTGCCAGCAGCTGGGGACAGGGGGCAGGTACTGAAGCTTTCTTT
j_gene: TRBJ1-4; abundance: many; d_gene: TRBD1; v_gene: TRBV20-1; CDR3aa: CSARDRVFREKLFF; CDR3nt: TGCAGTGCTCGGGACAGGGTATTTCGGGAAAAACTGTTTTTT
j_gene: TRBJ1-1; abundance: many; d_gene: NA; v_gene: TRBV10-3; CDR3aa: CAISEVRENTEAFF; CDR3nt: TGTGCCATCAGTGAGGTCAGGGAGAACACTGAAGCTTTCTTT
j_gene: TRBJ2-3; abundance: few; d_gene: TRBD2; v_gene: TRBV7-9; CDR3aa: CASSHQDGGAQYF; CDR3nt: TGTGCCAGCAGCCACCAGGACGGGGGGGCACAGTATTTT
j_gene: TRBJ1-1; abundance: NA; d_gene: TRBD1; v_gene: TRBV27; CDR3aa: CASSPQTGRYTEAFF; CDR3nt: TGTGCCAGCAGTCCCCAGACAGGGAGGTACACTGAAGCTTTCTTT
j_gene: TRBJ2-7; abundance: once; d_gene: NA; v_gene: TRBV25-1; CDR3aa: CACSARVRASYEQYF; CDR3nt: NA
j_gene: TRBJ2-2; abundance: few; d_gene: TRBD1; v_gene: TRBV5-1; CDR3aa: CASSPKTGAMNTGELFF; CDR3nt: TGCGCCAGCAGCCCCAAGACAGGGGCAATGAACACCGGGGAGCTGTTTTTT
j_gene: TRBJ1-3; abundance: many; d_gene: TRBD1; v_gene: TRBV5-1; CDR3aa: CASSPGTGINTIYF; CDR3nt: TGCGCCAGCAGCCCTGGGACAGGGATAAACACCATATATTTT
j_gene: TRBJ1-1; abundance: many; d_gene: NA; v_gene: TRBV5-6; CDR3aa: CASSLLAEAFF; CDR3nt: TGTGCCAGCAGCTTGTTAGCCGAAGCTTTCTTT
j_gene: TRBJ1-3; abundance: NA; d_gene: NA; v_gene: TRBV10-3; CDR3aa: CAIKETENTIYF; CDR3nt: TGTGCCATCAAGGAGACAGAGAACACCATATATTTT
j_gene: TRBJ1-1; abundance: few; d_gene: NA; v_gene: TRBV4-3; CDR3aa: CASSQDTGGSLKAFF; CDR3nt: TGCGCCAGCAGCCAAGATACGGGGGGCAGTCTTAAAGCTTTCTTT
j_gene: TRBJ1-1; abundance: NA; d_gene: NA; v_gene: TRBV9; CDR3aa: CASSVGGKAFF; CDR3nt: TGTGCCAGCAGCGTAGGAGGGAAAGCTTTCTTT
j_gene: TRBJ2-6; abundance: few; d_gene: NA; v_gene: TRBV19; CDR3aa: CASSIDGSPRGANVLTF; CDR3nt: TGTGCCAGTAGTATAGACGGCAGCCCAAGGGGGGCCAACGTCCTGACTTTC
j_gene: TRBJ2-5; abundance: NA; d_gene: NA; v_gene: TRBV29-1; CDR3aa: CSVDGYLTSNQETQYF; CDR3nt: TGCAGCGTTGATGGGTATTTGACTAGTAATCAAGAGACCCAGTACTTC
j_gene: TRBJ1-1; abundance: NA; d_gene: NA; v_gene: TRBV6-5; CDR3aa: CASSRLYQGIRTEAFF; CDR3nt: TGTGCCAGCAGCCGCCTCTATCAGGGGATTCGTACTGAAGCTTTCTTT
j_gene: TRBJ1-1; abundance: many; d_gene: NA; v_gene: TRBV5-1; CDR3aa: CASSPNSGAHTEAFF; CDR3nt: TGCGCCAGCAGCCCAAACTCCGGGGCACACACTGAAGCTTTCTTT
j_gene: TRBJ1-5; abundance: NA; d_gene: TRBD1; v_gene: TRBV10-3; CDR3aa: CAISETGTGNQPQHF; CDR3nt: TGTGCCATCAGTGAGACCGGGACAGGGAATCAGCCCCAGCATTTT
j_gene: TRBJ1-1; abundance: few; d_gene: TRBD1; v_gene: TRBV2; CDR3aa: CASSRGGGGGTEAFF; CDR3nt: TGTGCCAGCAGTCGGGGGGGAGGGGGCGGAACTGAAGCTTTCTTT
j_gene: TRBJ2-7; abundance: few; d_gene: NA; v_gene: TRBV6-6; CDR3aa: CASRISELYEQYF; CDR3nt: TGTGCCAGCAGAATTTCGGAGCTCTACGAGCAGTACTTC
j_gene: TRBJ2-2; abundance: few; d_gene: TRBD1; v_gene: TRBV6-6; CDR3aa: CASSYSGQGTTGELFF; CDR3nt: TGTGCCAGCAGTTACTCCGGACAGGGGACGACCGGGGAGCTGTTTTTT
j_gene: TRBJ1-6; abundance: many; d_gene: NA; v_gene: TRBV15; CDR3aa: CATSRDRTGTLHF; CDR3nt: TGTGCCACCAGCAGAGATCGGACCGGGACCCTCCACTTT